The source of this TCR beta chain is a study of type 1 regulatory T cells. Study overall: T-allo10 is an in vitro-generated, Tr1-enriched CD4 T cell product specific for alloantigen. Study conclusions and caveats: Type 1 regulatory T cells had a more restricted TCR repertoire than non-type 1 regulatory T cells.

Comment on this clonotype: Its antigen is not identified.

TCRdb used MiXCR to reprocess the reads, holding one entry per CDR3 protein. Seen here are roughly 65,000 distinct CDR3 sequences, about 50% observed once, and the top ten hold roughly 2.1%. Germline lookup yields CDR1 SGHTA and CDR2 FQGNSA. The CDR3 runs 15 residues. V was pared by 7 bases and J by 8 bases, with 10 bases of the junction left unmatched. The sequence was collected from a human donor in good health. Material for sequencing was cultured non-Tr1 T cells, either the whole culture or a sorted T cell fraction (not recorded which). V usage is TRBV7-2 and J usage is TRBJ1-6, with 8 bases identical to TRBD1. As DNA, the CDR3 is TGTGCCAGCAAGGGGCAGGGGGCGATTCATTCACCCCTCCACTTT. Protein: CASKGQGAIHSPLHF.